The entry that follows covers one T cell receptor (beta chain) sequence. The source of the sample is a study of control samples from healthy donors and cancer patients. The V gene's germline CDR1 is MNHEY and CDR2 SVGAGI. This CDR3 has 14 residues. J was trimmed by 5 bases and V by 4 bases; bases with no gene match: 5. Produced via immunoSEQ multiplex PCR; TCRdb's table is partial and in-frame only. The profile shows about 410,000 clones, 80% to 95% of them singletons. The gene calls are TRBV6-5 and TRBJ1-1, with TRBD1 matching over 9 bases. What was sequenced was PBMCs. This receptor was identified in a man aged 35-49 years with head and neck cancer. The DNA of the CDR3 is TGTGCCAGCAGTTCCACAGGGGGCAAGACTGAAGCTTTCTTT. Protein: CASSSTGGKTEAFF.